The entry that follows covers one TCR beta chain sequence. In the source study's methods: Using reference gene primer amplification, nucleated cell counts were estimated. Measured with immunoSEQ multiplex PCR; TCRdb has only the in-frame clones, and not every one. D and trimming were read from the DNA, whereas the V and J calls and clone size are those reported in that table. The sample has around 37,000 clones, about 85% seen once. The data originate from a study of blood T cell repertoires in COVID-19. As for the study in general: T cells, B-cell-depleted T cells, or PBMCs supplied cDNA or gDNA.

Sequencing was carried out using peripheral blood. The receptor was derived from a man aged 60 to 75 with acute or convalescent COVID-19.

CDR3 amino acids: CASSFHRLYEQYF. The CDR3 DNA reads TGTGCCAGCAGTTTCCACCGACTCTACGAGCAGTACTTC. The chain links TRBV27 to TRBJ2-7; D is unresolved. CDR1 is MNHEY and CDR2 is SMNVEV in the germline V gene (reference sequence). Deletions cut 3 bases from V and 3 bases from J, with 9 bases between. The CDR3 is 13 amino acids.